This paragraph covers one T cell receptor (beta chain) sequence. There are 16 residues in the CDR3. Losses at the gene ends were 1 base for V and 6 bases for J; bases not matched to a gene: 13. Germline V lookup: CDR1 SQVTM, CDR2 ANQGSEA. These data come from a study of blood T cell repertoires in COVID-19. On the study more broadly: COVID-19 samples from acute and convalescent phases originated in the United States, Italy and Spain. T cells, B-cell-depleted T cells, or PBMCs supplied cDNA or gDNA.

In the source study's methods: Estimation of nucleated cell counts relied on the amplification of reference gene primers. Measured with immunoSEQ multiplex PCR; TCRdb has only the in-frame clones, and not every one. That table furnishes V, J and clone size, whereas the DNA furnished D and trimming. The repertoire holds roughly 250,000 clones, with approximately 90% as singletons. This chain uses TRBV29-1 with TRBJ2-3; 7 bases fit TRBD1. The material sequenced was peripheral blood. The sequence was obtained from a middle-aged woman with acute or convalescent COVID-19. The CDR3 region has the DNA TGCAGCGTTGAAGGCCCTCCGGGACAGAGCGCGGATACGCAGTATTTT. Amino acid sequence: CSVEGPPGQSADTQYF.